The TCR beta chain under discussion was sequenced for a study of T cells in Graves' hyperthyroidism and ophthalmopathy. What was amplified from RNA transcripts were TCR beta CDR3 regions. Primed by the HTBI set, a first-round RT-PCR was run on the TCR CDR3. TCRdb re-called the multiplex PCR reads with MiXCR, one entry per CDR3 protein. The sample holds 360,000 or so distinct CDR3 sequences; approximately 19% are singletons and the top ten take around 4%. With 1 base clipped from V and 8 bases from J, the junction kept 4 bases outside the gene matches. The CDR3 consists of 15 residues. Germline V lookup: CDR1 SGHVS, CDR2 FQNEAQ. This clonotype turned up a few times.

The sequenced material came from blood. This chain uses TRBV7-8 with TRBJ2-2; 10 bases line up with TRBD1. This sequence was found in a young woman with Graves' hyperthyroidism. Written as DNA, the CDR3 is TGTGCCAGCAGCTTAGGACAGGGGGCTAGGGGGGAGCTGTTTTTT. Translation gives CASSLGQGARGELFF. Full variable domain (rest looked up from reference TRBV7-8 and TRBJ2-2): GAGVSQSPRYKVAKRGQDVALRCDPISGHVSLFWYQQALGQGPEFLTYFQNEAQLDKSGLPSDRFFAERPEGSVSTLKIQRTQQEDSAVYLCASSLGQGARGELFFGEGSRLTVL.